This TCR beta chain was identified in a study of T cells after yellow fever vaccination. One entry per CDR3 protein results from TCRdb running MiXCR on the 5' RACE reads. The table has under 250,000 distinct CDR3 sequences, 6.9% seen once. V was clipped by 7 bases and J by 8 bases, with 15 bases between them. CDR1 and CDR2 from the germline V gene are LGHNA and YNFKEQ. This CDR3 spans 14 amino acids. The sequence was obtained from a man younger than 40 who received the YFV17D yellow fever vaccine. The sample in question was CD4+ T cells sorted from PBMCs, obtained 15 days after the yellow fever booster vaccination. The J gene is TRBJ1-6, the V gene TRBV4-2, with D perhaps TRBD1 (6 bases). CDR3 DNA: TGTGCCAGCAACGACAGGAATACGGATTCACCCCTCCACTTT. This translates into CASNDRNTDSPLHF.